This passage covers 16 T cell receptor beta chains from one sample sequenced in a study of T cells in localized non-small cell lung cancer. Here immunoSEQ multiplex PCR was the method, and the copy in TCRdb shows in-frame clones only, minus some. Of around 64,000 clones detected, approximately 91% appear once; the ten largest clones hold roughly 21%. The sample in question was peripheral blood, obtained before any cancer treatment. The receptors were gathered from a man aged 40 to 75 with stage I lung adenocarcinoma.

This clone has a handful of counts. The chain joins TRBV15 to TRBJ1-5, with D possibly matching TRBD1 (6 bases). This CDR3 has 15 amino acids. V was trimmed by 3 bases and J by 9 bases, leaving 18 bases between them. CDR1 and CDR2 (germline): LNHNV, YYDKDF (reference sequence). The CDR3 region is CATSRHTGPQWPQHF. CDR3 DNA: TGTGCCACCAGCAGGCATACAGGGCCCCAATGGCCCCAGCATTTT.

The chain carries TRBV5-1 and TRBJ2-7; 9 nucleotides line up with TRBD2. This CDR3 region has 16 residues. The V gene end was trimmed by 0 bases and the J gene end by 0 bases; junction bases not matched to a gene: 4. Germline CDR1 and CDR2: SGHRS and YFSETQ. The CDR3 sequence: CASSLGLAGSSYEQYF. The CDR3 DNA follows: TGCGCCAGCAGCTTGGGTCTAGCGGGAAGCTCCTACGAGCAGTACTTC.

The chain uses TRBV18 and TRBJ2-1; 9 bases map to TRBD2. There are 16 residues in the CDR3. Germline assignment: CDR1 KGHSH and CDR2 LQKENI. The ends lost 1 base at V and 6 bases at J; junction bases unmatched: 7. The CDR3 region has the DNA TGTGCCAGCTCACCACGGGTAGCGGGAGCGGGCAATGAGCAGTTCTTC. This gives the protein CASSPRVAGAGNEQFF.

The rearrangement uses TRBV9 and TRBJ2-5, with 7 bases aligning to TRBD1. The germline CDR1 and CDR2 sequences are SGDLS and YYNGEE. Germline trimming cut 6 bases from V and 4 bases from J; bases unmatched to any gene: 15. This CDR3 spans 16 amino acids. CDR3 sequence (DNA): TGTGCCAGCAACCAATACGGGGCAGGGGGTATAGAGACCCAGTACTTC. This encodes CASNQYGAGGIETQYF.

The chain has TRBV9 and TRBJ1-4; unclear D gene. CDR3 length equals 15 residues. The V gene lost 0 bases and the J gene lost 7 bases, with 13 bases spanning the gap. Germline lookup yields CDR1 SGDLS and CDR2 YYNGEE. The CDR3 protein is CASSVAFQPGEKLFF. The CDR3 DNA reads as TGTGCCAGCAGCGTAGCCTTCCAGCCGGGTGAAAAACTGTTTTTT.

The rearrangement uses TRBV7-6 and TRBJ1-4; D is perhaps TRBD1 (5 bases). The germline V and J ends were trimmed by 5 bases and 12 bases, with 19 bases remaining between them. Germline values: CDR1 SGHVS, CDR2 FNYEAQ. This CDR3 is 14 amino acids long. The CDR3 bases are TGTGCCAGCAGCCTTAAACGGGACGGTGGGCAACTGTTTTTT. Translation gives CASSLKRDGGQLFF.

The J gene is TRBJ1-3, the V gene TRBV15; D is perhaps TRBD1 (6 bases). Germline CDR1 and CDR2: LNHNV and YYDKDF (reference sequence). The length of the CDR3 is 16 residues. Deletions cut 0 bases from V and 0 bases from J, with 9 bases between. CDR3: CATSREQGFSGNTIYF. For the CDR3, the DNA is TGTGCCACCAGCAGAGAACAGGGTTTCTCTGGAAACACCATATATTTT. The full variable domain, with the rest looked up from reference TRBV15 and TRBJ1-3, is DAMVIQNPRYQVTQFGKPVTLSCSQTLNHNVMYWYQQKSSQAPKLLFHYYDKDFNNEADTPDNFQSRRPNTSFCFLDIRSPGLGDTAMYLCATSREQGFSGNTIYFGEGSWLTVV.

The chain combines TRBV28 with TRBJ2-2; 12 bases align to TRBD2. J was trimmed by 2 bases and V by 5 bases; bases with no gene match: 3. Per the germline V gene, CDR1 is MDHEN and CDR2 is SYDVKM. CDR3 length: 16 amino acids. CDR3 loop: CASSRLAGVNTGELFF. CDR3 DNA sequence: TGTGCCAGCAGTCGACTAGCGGGAGTCAACACCGGGGAGCTGTTTTTT.

The chain joins TRBV27 to TRBJ2-3; D may correspond to TRBD1 or TRBD2 (5 bases each). V shed 7 bases and J shed 4 bases, with 15 bases lying between them. Germline V lookup: CDR1 MNHEY, CDR2 SMNVEV (reference sequence). The CDR3 contains 14 residues. The CDR3 sequence is CASTPGARADTQYF. For the CDR3, the DNA is TGTGCCAGCACCCCCGGGGCTCGGGCAGATACGCAGTATTTT.

The chain links TRBV10-3 to TRBJ2-7; 13 positions match TRBD2. Losses at the gene ends were 3 bases for V and 7 bases for J; bases not matched to a gene: 9. The CDR3 has 16 amino acids. The germline V gene has CDR1 ENHRY and CDR2 SYGVKD. The CDR3: CAISEPLGLAGEEQYF. CDR3 in DNA: TGTGCCATCAGTGAACCCCTAGGACTAGCGGGAGAAGAGCAGTACTTC.

The rearrangement joins TRBV13 to TRBJ2-7, with unresolved D. This CDR3 is built from 12 residues. The germline V and J ends were trimmed by 0 bases and 3 bases, with 3 bases remaining between them. The germline V gene has CDR1 PRHDT and CDR2 FYEKMQ (reference sequence). The CDR3 is CASSLGIYEQYF. The CDR3 bases are TGTGCCAGCAGCTTAGGTATCTACGAGCAGTACTTC.

This clone has just a few counts. This sequence joins TRBV29-1 and TRBJ2-5; TRBD1 agrees at 7 bases. CDR1 SQVTM and CDR2 ANQGSEA come from the germline V gene. The CDR3 totals 12 residues. Trimming at V came to 7 bases and at J to 3 bases, leaving 5 bases not matched to a gene. For the CDR3, the DNA is TGCAGCGGCGGAACAGGGGAAGAGACCCAGTACTTC. Amino acid sequence: CSGGTGEETQYF.

This rearrangement joins TRBV7-3 to TRBJ1-1; D unresolved. The V end was cut by 4 bases, the J end by 4 bases, with 13 bases between. From germline, CDR1 is SGHTA and CDR2 FQGTGA. The CDR3 runs 14 residues. The CDR3 DNA follows: TGTGCCAGCAGCTCATCGGAGTTTTCCACTGAAGCTTTCTTT. Encoded protein: CASSSSEFSTEAFF.

V is TRBV5-8 and J is TRBJ1-4, with 9 bases identical to TRBD1. V shed 0 bases and J 8 bases; nucleotides not matched to a gene: 5. This CDR3 has 15 amino acids. The germline gives CDR1 SGHTS, CDR2 YDEGEE. The CDR3 is CASSLEGTGNEKLFF. The CDR3 bases are TGTGCCAGCAGCTTGGAAGGGACAGGGAACGAAAAACTGTTTTTT. Filled out from reference TRBV5-8 and TRBJ1-4, the complete variable domain reads EAGVTQSPTHLIKTRGQQATLRCSPISGHTSVYWYQQALGLGLQFLLWYDEGEERNRGNFPPRFSGRQFPNYSSELNVNALELEDSALYLCASSLEGTGNEKLFFGSGTQLSVL.

The chain links TRBV7-2 to TRBJ2-7, with TRBD2 matching over 11 bases. With V trimmed by 6 bases and J by 2 bases, 6 bases remained unmatched. The CDR3 runs 15 residues. Per germline, CDR1 SGHTA and CDR2 FQGNSA. The CDR3 DNA reads TGTGCCAGCAGAGGAGGACTAGCGGGTCCCTACGAGCAGTACTTC. Translation: CASRGGLAGPYEQYF. Full variable domain (remainder filled in from reference TRBV7-2 and TRBJ2-7): GAGVSQSPSNKVTEKGKDVELRCDPISGHTALYWYRQSLGQGLEFLIYFQGNSAPDKSGLPSDRFSAERTGGSVSTLTIQRTQQEDSAVYLCASRGGLAGPYEQYFGPGTRLTVT.

The V call is TRBV19, the J call TRBJ2-3; D uncertain. The ends were cut back, 4 bases at V and 5 bases at J, with 13 bases in the middle. The germline V gene has CDR1 LNHDA and CDR2 SQIVND (reference sequence). CDR3 length: 14 residues. The CDR3 sequence: CASSNPPSGDTQYF. As DNA, the CDR3 is TGTGCCAGTAGTAATCCACCGAGTGGAGATACGCAGTATTTT.